Sequencing of this T cell receptor beta chain was carried out in a study of monozygotic twins with inflammatory bowel disease. The CDR3 contains 14 residues. The germline V gene has CDR1 MDHEN and CDR2 SYDVKM. TCRdb re-called the 5' RACE reads and catalogs CDR3 proteins one per entry, DNA excluded. Its table records about 150,000 distinct CDR3 sequences. This chain connects TRBV28 to TRBJ1-2; TCRdb names TRBD1, which stays unverified in the absence of DNA. The specimen sequenced was blood. This TCR came from a human donor with ulcerative colitis or Crohn's disease, or a healthy co-twin of an affected twin (not recorded which). CDR3 protein: CASSLYRVPYGYTF.